The clone carrying this T cell receptor beta chain has just one count. What it binds is not known. The data were taken from a study of CD4+ T cells in melanoma. Broader study findings: A reported correlation linked neoantigen-specific CD4+ T cells to CD8+, macrophage and B cell function. In melanoma, neoantigen-specific CD4+ T cells reportedly differed in differentiation state.

Only in-frame clones appear in the TCRdb table, and some are missing; sequencing was by immunoSEQ multiplex PCR. The table has about 14,000 clones, 65% to 80% seen once; the top ten hold over 15%. Germline V gives CDR1 SGHVS, CDR2 FNYEAQ. This CDR3 region has 14 residues. V was pared by 4 bases and J by 1 base, with 10 bases between. Source material: cells from a culture (not recorded whether cultured in vitro). V gene TRBV7-6 combines with J gene TRBJ1-1; D is perhaps TRBD1 (5 bases). The sequence derives from a human donor with melanoma. In DNA, the CDR3 is TGTGCCAGCAGCTCCTTGGGGGGGAACACTGAAGCTTTCTTT. Protein sequence: CASSSLGGNTEAFF.